The clone carrying this T cell receptor beta chain came up a few times. The germline V gene encodes CDR1 MNHEY and CDR2 SVGEGT. The ends lost 5 bases at V and 6 bases at J; junction bases unmatched: 6. The length of the CDR3 is 13 residues. These data are taken from a study of blood T cell repertoires in COVID-19. Study context: Samples representing acute and convalescent COVID-19 were sourced from the United States, Italy and Spain.

Study processing details: Amplified reference gene primers provided the basis for estimating nucleated cell counts. Sequencing was performed with immunoSEQ multiplex PCR; in TCRdb, only in-frame clones are kept and a portion is missing. The V and J calls and the clone size are those of that table, but D and trimming were determined from the DNA. The sample shows some 80,000 clones, 65% to 80% of them seen only once. The chain recombines TRBV6-2 or TRBV6-3 with TRBJ1-2; 7 bases are a match to TRBD1. Sequences were obtained from peripheral blood. The sequence came from a woman older than 75 with active or convalescent COVID-19. CDR3 amino acids: CASSAQGGNGYTF. CDR3 coding DNA: TGTGCCAGCAGTGCACAAGGGGGCAATGGCTACACCTTC.